The 5 T cell receptor beta chains presented below share a single source sample, sequenced in a study of blood T cells in healthy people across ages. Then a second PCR, running about 6 to 11 cycles, was carried out with a sample-barcoded 5' primer and a J-beta primer mix. TCRdb processed the 5' RACE reads anew with MiXCR; each CDR3 protein has one entry. The sample holds over 600,000 distinct CDR3 sequences, 56% seen once. Sequencing was done on a sample of blood. Every receptor here comes from a man between 40 and 49 years old in good health.

The V call is TRBV6-4, the J call TRBJ1-5; D not certain. CDR3 length equals 15 residues. Germline V gene lookup returns CDR1 MRHNA and CDR2 SNTAGT. Between the trimmed V and J ends, which lost 3 bases and 6 bases, there was a span of 15 bases. CDR3 residues: CASSEFGLSGQPQHF. The CDR3 nucleotides are TGTGCCAGCAGTGAGTTCGGCCTTTCAGGTCAGCCCCAGCATTTT.

This clonotype was detected only a few times. The J gene is TRBJ2-1, the V gene TRBV10-3; TRBD2 might be the D (5 bases). Deletions cut 0 bases from V and 0 bases from J, with 9 bases between. This CDR3 has 16 residues. The germline V gene has CDR1 ENHRY and CDR2 SYGVKD. The CDR3 coding sequence is TGTGCCATCAGTGAGTCGAGCGGATCCTCCTACAATGAGCAGTTCTTC. Its translation is CAISESSGSSYNEQFF.

This clonotype showed up just a few times. V is TRBV7-6 and J is TRBJ2-5; TRBD1 matches 8 bases. Germline-derived CDR1 and CDR2 are SGHVS and FNYEAQ. V gave up 1 base and J gave up 4 bases; unmatched junction bases: 5. The CDR3 extends over 15 amino acids. CDR3 in amino acids: CASSLGHRGAETQYF. DNA of the CDR3: TGTGCCAGCAGCTTAGGGCACAGGGGGGCAGAGACCCAGTACTTC.

The chain has TRBV7-3 and TRBJ2-5; no firm D call. Trimming left V 2 bases short and J 11 bases short, with 24 bases between. This CDR3 spans 16 amino acids. Germline CDR1 and CDR2: SGHTA and FQGTGA. For the CDR3, the DNA is TGTGCCAGCAGCTTAGGGTGGGGTCCAAACTACAATGAGCAGTACTTC. This sequence encodes CASSLGWGPNYNEQYF.

V and J are TRBV5-1 and TRBJ2-7; unclear D gene. The CDR3 totals 13 residues. The V and J ends lost 3 bases and 2 bases respectively, with 9 bases between them. Germline lookup yields CDR1 SGHRS and CDR2 YFSETQ. CDR3: CASSSNGAYEQYF. CDR3 nucleotide sequence: TGCGCCAGCAGCTCGAATGGTGCCTACGAGCAGTACTTC.